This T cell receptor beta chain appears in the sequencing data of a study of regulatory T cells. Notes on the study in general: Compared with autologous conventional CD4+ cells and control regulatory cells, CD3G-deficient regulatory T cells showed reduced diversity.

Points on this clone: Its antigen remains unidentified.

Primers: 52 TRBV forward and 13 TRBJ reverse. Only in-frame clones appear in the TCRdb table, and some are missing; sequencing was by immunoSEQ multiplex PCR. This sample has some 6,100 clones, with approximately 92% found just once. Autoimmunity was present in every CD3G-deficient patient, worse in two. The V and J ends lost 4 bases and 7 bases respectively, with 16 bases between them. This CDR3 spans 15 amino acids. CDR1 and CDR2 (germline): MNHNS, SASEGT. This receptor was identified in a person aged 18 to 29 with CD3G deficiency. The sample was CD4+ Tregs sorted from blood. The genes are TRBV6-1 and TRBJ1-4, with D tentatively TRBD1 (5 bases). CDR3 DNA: TGTGCCAGCAGTGCCCTCGCAGGGCTTAGTGAAAAACTGTTTTTT. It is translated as CASSALAGLSEKLFF.